Following are 22 T cell receptor beta chains from one sample sequenced in a study of T cells in localized non-small cell lung cancer. Generated by immunoSEQ multiplex PCR, the TCRdb table keeps only in-frame clones and is missing some. Of tens of thousands of clones listed, approximately 88% are singletons. The sequenced sample was peripheral blood, obtained before any cancer treatment. The receptors were sampled from a man aged 35-75 years with stage I squamous cell lung carcinoma.

The chain joins TRBV15 to TRBJ1-1; no clear D. Germline assignment: CDR1 LNHNV and CDR2 YYDKDF (reference sequence). CDR3 length: 15 residues. Trimming shortened V by 0 bases and J by 1 base, and 9 bases separated the two germline ends. The CDR3 is CATSRDGRWNTEAFF. CDR3 sequence (DNA): TGTGCCACCAGCAGAGACGGCAGGTGGAACACTGAAGCTTTCTTT.

This chain uses TRBV29-1 with TRBJ1-2; D is unresolved. The CDR3 is 12 amino acids. Germline loops: CDR1 SQVTM, CDR2 ANQGSEA. Trimming cost V 6 bases and J 1 base, with 9 bases left between them. CDR3 nucleotides: TGCAGCGTCCACTACCTTAACTATGGCTACACCTTC. This sequence encodes CSVHYLNYGYTF. The entire variable domain, with the rest obtained from reference TRBV29-1 and TRBJ1-2, is as follows: SAVISQKPSRDICQRGTSLTIQCQVDSQVTMMFWYRQQPGQSLTLIATANQGSEATYESGFVIDKFPISRPNLTFSTLTVSNMSPEDSSIYLCSVHYLNYGYTFGSGTRLTVV.

The chain joins TRBV28 to TRBJ1-4; 7 bases map to TRBD1. CDR1 and CDR2 (germline): MDHEN, SYDVKM. This CDR3 spans 14 amino acids. The V and J ends lost 5 bases and 8 bases, in that order; junction bases with no gene match: 8. CDR3 nucleotides: TGTGCCAGCAGTGGGGACAGTGGGGACGAAAAACTGTTTTTT. Amino acid sequence: CASSGDSGDEKLFF.

V usage is TRBV27 and J usage is TRBJ1-5, with D unresolved. V gave up 3 bases and J gave up 7 bases, with 10 bases separating them. Germline V lookup: CDR1 MNHEY, CDR2 SMNVEV (reference sequence). CDR3 length equals 13 residues. CDR3 residues: CASSLEGQQPQHF. DNA for the CDR3: TGTGCCAGCAGTTTGGAAGGGCAGCAGCCCCAGCATTTT.

The chain carries TRBV27 and TRBJ2-7; 7 nucleotides agree with TRBD2. V lost 2 bases to trimming and J lost 6 bases; unmatched junction nucleotides: 7. Germline V lookup: CDR1 MNHEY, CDR2 SMNVEV (reference sequence). There are 14 residues in the CDR3. The CDR3 nucleotides read TGTGCCAGCAGTTTAACCGGGAGGCCCAGCGAGCAGTACTTC. Translated, it gives CASSLTGRPSEQYF.

The chain recombines TRBV10-3 with TRBJ1-1, with D maybe TRBD1 (5 bases). Trimming left V 2 bases short and J 6 bases short, with 7 bases between. Germline CDR1 reads ENHRY; CDR2 reads SYGVKD. The CDR3 is made up of 12 amino acids. CDR3 DNA sequence: TGTGCCATCAGTGAGATGGGGGCTGAAGCTTTCTTT. Its protein is CAISEMGAEAFF.

J is TRBJ2-7 and V is TRBV11-3; D gene ambiguous. V was pared by 1 base and J by 6 bases, with 16 bases between. The CDR3 runs to 15 residues. The germline gives CDR1 SGHNT, CDR2 YENEEA. As DNA, the CDR3 is TGTGCCAGCAGCTTAGGGAACTTCGTCGAGGCCGAGCAGTACTTC. This gives the protein CASSLGNFVEAEQYF. The whole variable domain, filled in from reference TRBV11-3 and TRBJ2-7, reads EAGVVQSPRYKIIEKKQPVAFWCNPISGHNTLYWYLQNLGQGPELLIRYENEEAVDDSQLPKDRFSAERLKGVDSTLKIQPAELGDSAVYLCASSLGNFVEAEQYFGPGTRLTVT.

This clone appeared once. The chain joins TRBV19 to TRBJ1-5; TRBD1 aligns across 10 bases. The CDR3 contains 17 residues. The trim removed 0 bases at V and 4 bases at J, leaving 6 bases unmatched. From germline, CDR1 is LNHDA and CDR2 SQIVND (reference sequence). The CDR3 here is CASSIDPGQGMNQPQHF. The DNA for the CDR3 is TGTGCCAGTAGTATAGACCCGGGACAGGGGATGAATCAGCCCCAGCATTTT.

This clone was found once. The chain employs TRBV4-1 and TRBJ2-5, with 7 bases matching TRBD2. Germline-derived CDR1 and CDR2 are MGHRA and YSYEKL. The CDR3 consists of 15 residues. V lost 4 bases, J lost 1 base, and 6 bases stayed unmatched. The CDR3 loop is CASSRLGLSQETQYF. CDR3 in DNA: TGCGCCAGCAGCCGCCTGGGACTATCCCAAGAGACCCAGTACTTC.

This clone was picked up one time. Other DNA sequences in the sample encode the same CDR3. This chain uses TRBV5-1 with TRBJ2-5, with D uncertain. The CDR3 runs 11 residues. With 2 bases removed from V and 2 bases from J, the gap between germline ends came to 1 base. CDR1 SGHRS and CDR2 YFSETQ come from the germline V gene. For the CDR3, the DNA is TGCGCCAGCAGCTTACAAGAGACCCAGTACTTC. This sequence encodes CASSLQETQYF.

The genes are TRBV4-3 and TRBJ2-1; D ambiguous. V lost 0 bases and J 0 bases, leaving 3 bases between the germline ends. CDR3 length: 14 residues. Germline V lookup: CDR1 LGHNA, CDR2 YSLEER. CDR3 in DNA: TGCGCCAGCAGCCAAGACTACTCCTACAATGAGCAGTTCTTC. This translates into CASSQDYSYNEQFF.

The chain joins TRBV20-1 to TRBJ1-1; the D is unclear. Germline V gene sequence: CDR1 DFQATT, CDR2 SNEGSKA (reference sequence). The V and J ends lost 3 bases and 1 base respectively, with 3 bases between them. The CDR3 contains 11 residues. As DNA, the CDR3 is TGCAGTGCTAGGGAGAACACTGAAGCTTTCTTT. Its translation is CSARENTEAFF.

This clone was detected many times. This chain links TRBV14 with TRBJ1-2; maybe TRBD1 (5 bases). The germline V gene has CDR1 SGHDN and CDR2 FVKESK. The CDR3 is 16 amino acids. Trimming stripped 1 base from V and 6 bases from J, with 18 bases between. The CDR3 DNA is TGTGCCAGCAGCCAAGGGGGAACAGGCGGCGGGAATGGCTACACCTTC. This translates into CASSQGGTGGGNGYTF.

The rearrangement joins TRBV25-1 to TRBJ1-1; perhaps TRBD1 as D (6 bases). Trimming cost V 3 bases and J 2 bases, with 10 bases left between them. This CDR3 comprises 14 residues. Germline-derived CDR1 and CDR2 are MGHDK and SYGVNS. The DNA of the CDR3 is TGTGCCAGCAGTGACCCACAGGGAAACACTGAAGCTTTCTTT. It specifies CASSDPQGNTEAFF.

This rearrangement joins TRBV25-1 to TRBJ2-3; D not certain. CDR1 and CDR2 (germline): MGHDK, SYGVNS. V was clipped by 4 bases and J by 3 bases, with 11 bases between them. The CDR3 runs to 14 residues. CDR3 DNA: TGTGCCAGCAGTGCAGTGAAAGGGACAGATACGCAGTATTTT. Its protein product is CASSAVKGTDTQYF.

The V and J genes are TRBV5-1 and TRBJ2-2; 8 bases line up with TRBD2. The CDR3 loop spans 17 amino acids. The germline gives CDR1 SGHRS, CDR2 YFSETQ. The V gene end was trimmed by 4 bases and the J gene end by 5 bases; junction bases not matched to a gene: 13. CDR3 DNA: TGCGCCAGCAGCCCCGGGACTAGTCGGGCGGGTACCGGGGAGCTGTTTTTT. Amino acid sequence: CASSPGTSRAGTGELFF. The whole variable domain, remainder taken from reference TRBV5-1 and TRBJ2-2, is KAGVTQTPRYLIKTRGQQVTLSCSPISGHRSVSWYQQTPGQGLQFLFEYFSETQRNKGNFPGRFSGRQFSNSRSEMNVSTLELGDSALYLCASSPGTSRAGTGELFFGEGSRLTVL.

This rearrangement joins TRBV7-8 to TRBJ2-6; no clear D gene. V lost 2 bases to trimming and J lost 2 bases, with 7 bases between them. This CDR3 region has 15 residues. Germline-derived CDR1 and CDR2 are SGHVS and FQNEAQ. CDR3 DNA: TGTGCCAGCAGCTTATTTGGGCCTGGGGCCAACGTCCTGACTTTC. As protein: CASSLFGPGANVLTF.

The count of this clone is one. This chain connects TRBV28 to TRBJ2-3; D is uncertain. CDR3 size: 16 residues. V was cut by 6 bases and J by 1 base, with 17 bases left in between. From germline, CDR1 is MDHEN and CDR2 SYDVKM. CDR3 sequence: CASRRRFGLGTDTQYF. The CDR3 DNA sequence: TGTGCCAGCAGACGCAGATTCGGGTTAGGCACAGATACGCAGTATTTT.

The rearrangement joins TRBV28 to TRBJ1-2; no clear D. Germline assignment: CDR1 MDHEN and CDR2 SYDVKM. Trimming left V 1 base short and J 4 bases short, with 10 bases between. This CDR3 has 14 amino acids. The CDR3 DNA reads TGTGCCAGCAGTTTATTAGATCCTCTCTATGGCTACACCTTC. It translates to CASSLLDPLYGYTF.

This clone was detected only a few times. V is TRBV5-1 and J is TRBJ2-7; 10 bases match TRBD1. The V and J ends lost 4 bases and 0 bases, in that order; junction bases with no gene match: 4. The CDR3 runs 15 residues. CDR1 is SGHRS, CDR2 YFSETQ, per germline. The CDR3 reads CASSKGQGDSYEQYF. CDR3 sequence (DNA): TGCGCCAGCAGCAAAGGACAGGGGGACTCCTACGAGCAGTACTTC.

V usage is TRBV4-1 and J usage is TRBJ2-7; 8 nucleotides agree with TRBD2. CDR1 and CDR2 from the germline V gene are MGHRA and YSYEKL. With 1 base clipped from V and 4 bases from J, the junction kept 6 bases outside the gene matches. CDR3 length: 15 residues. The CDR3: CASSQVERGGYEQYF. DNA for the CDR3: TGCGCCAGCAGCCAAGTTGAACGGGGGGGGTACGAGCAGTACTTC.

The genes are TRBV27 and TRBJ2-7, with unresolved D. V lost 6 bases to trimming and J lost 0 bases, with 9 bases between them. CDR3 length equals 13 residues. The V gene's germline CDR1 is MNHEY and CDR2 SMNVEV (reference sequence). The CDR3 sequence is CASSSTLSYEQYF. The DNA for the CDR3 is TGTGCCAGCAGCTCGACACTCTCCTACGAGCAGTACTTC.